This record concerns one T cell receptor beta chain sequence. The table came from immunoSEQ multiplex PCR; TCRdb's copy has only in-frame clones and leaves some out. The sample lists fewer than 150,000 clones; over 65% were seen once. These data belong to a study of blood T cell repertoires in COVID-19. Material: peripheral blood. The TCR comes from a woman between 40 and 55 years old with acute or convalescent COVID-19.

The CDR3 is CATSDRAGTDTQYF. The CDR3 nucleotides read TGTGCCACCAGTGACAGAGCGGGCACAGATACGCAGTATTTT. The chain recombines TRBV24-1 with TRBJ2-3; maybe TRBD2 (5 bases). The germline V and J ends were trimmed by 4 bases and 1 base, with 8 bases remaining between them. The germline V gene encodes CDR1 KGHDR and CDR2 SFDVKD. This CDR3 is 14 amino acids long.